Listed below are T cell receptor beta chains from one sample, sequenced in a study of human T cells and chemical hapten exposure. One entry per CDR3 protein results from TCRdb running MiXCR on the RACE reads. The sample has more than 110,000 distinct CDR3 sequences, 10% to 15% seen once. The source was whole blood, collected in connection with sensitization to the hapten diphenylcyclopropenone (DPC). The receptor source for this set is a woman between 50 and 59 years old with alopecia areata. Some clones in this sample may be carry-over from other donors' samples. The CDR3 runs from the conserved cysteine through the conserved F or W. A D gene is named only where the DNA matches it firmly. Only some rows state a clone size, as once, few, many or a class for expanded clones.

- | - | TRBJ2-7 | TRBV3-1 | CASSPQRPRGYEQYF | TGTGCCAGCAGCCCCCAGCGGCCCAGGGGCTACGAGCAGTACTTC
TRBD1 | - | TRBJ1-1 | TRBV4-1 | CASSRDRRTEAFF | TGCGCCAGCAGCCGGGACAGACGCACTGAAGCTTTCTTT
TRBD2 | - | TRBJ2-7 | TRBV13 | CASSPRTSGREGEQYF | TGTGCCAGCAGCCCAAGGACTAGCGGGAGGGAAGGCGAGCAGTACTTC
TRBD2 | - | TRBJ2-3 | TRBV6-1 | CASSEGTSGRPPTDTQYF | TGTGCCAGCAGTGAGGGGACTAGCGGGAGGCCCCCCACAGATACGCAGTATTTT
- | few | TRBJ2-5 | TRBV5-1 | CASSLVTRGETQYF | TGCGCCAGCAGCTTGGTAACTAGGGGAGAGACCCAGTACTTC
- | many | TRBJ2-7 | TRBV5-5 | CASSSDSSYEQYF | TGTGCCAGCAGCTCGGACAGCTCCTACGAGCAGTACTTC
- | - | TRBJ2-7 | TRBV28 | CASTRQGIDEQYF | TGTGCCAGCACCCGGCAAGGGATCGACGAGCAGTACTTC
- | few | TRBJ2-1 | TRBV19 | CASKRDSSNEQFF | TGTGCCAGTAAACGGGACTCATCTAATGAGCAGTTCTTC
- | many | TRBJ1-2 | TRBV7-2 | CASSLGRSYGYTF | TGTGCCAGCAGCTTAGGACGGTCCTATGGCTACACCTTC
TRBD1 | many | TRBJ1-2 | TRBV15 | CATSRGQDNYGYTF | TGTGCCACCAGCAGGGGACAGGACAACTATGGCTACACCTTC
TRBD2 | few | TRBJ2-1 | TRBV27 | CASRTGTSGNNEQFF | TGTGCCAGCAGGACAGGGACTAGCGGAAACAATGAGCAGTTCTTC
- | - | TRBJ1-2 | TRBV28 | CANFDRLNYGYTF | TGTGCCAACTTCGACAGGCTTAACTATGGCTACACCTTC
- | few | TRBJ1-1 | TRBV7-2 | CASSFSAIGTEAFF | TGTGCCAGCAGCTTTTCGGCCATCGGCACTGAAGCTTTCTTT
TRBD2 | few | TRBJ2-1 | TRBV6-2/TRBV6-3 | CASSYRWEGQFF | TGTGCCAGCAGTTACAGGTGGGAGGGGCAGTTCTTC
- | few | TRBJ1-2 | TRBV24-1 | CATSDARNGYTF | TGTGCCACCAGTGACGCGAGAAATGGCTACACCTTC
- | - | TRBJ2-3 | TRBV5-4 | CASSLGAAPTDTQYF | TGTGCCAGCAGCTTAGGAGCGGCACCCACAGATACGCAGTATTTT
- | few | TRBJ2-2 | TRBV12-3/TRBV12-4 | CASSFRLLTGELFF | TGTGCCAGCAGTTTTAGACTGCTCACCGGGGAGCTGTTTTTT
TRBD1 | - | TRBJ1-6 | TRBV5-6 | CASSYRDRKNSPLHF | TGTGCCAGCAGCTATCGGGACAGGAAAAATTCACCCCTCCACTTT
TRBD2 | - | TRBJ2-1 | TRBV5-1 | CASSLAETSDYNEQFF | TGCGCCAGCAGCTTGGCCGAGACTAGCGATTACAATGAGCAGTTCTTC
TRBD2 | - | TRBJ2-7 | TRBV20-1 | CSARPLAGVEQYF | TGCAGTGCTAGACCCCTAGCGGGCGTCGAGCAGTACTTC
- | few | TRBJ1-2 | TRBV6-5 | CASSYSKRQGFYGYTF | TGTGCCAGCAGTTACTCGAAACGTCAGGGGTTCTATGGCTACACCTTC
TRBD2 | - | TRBJ2-7 | TRBV4-3 | CASSQGPVAGGEGLSYEQYF | TGCGCCAGCAGCCAAGGTCCGGTTGCGGGAGGGGAAGGACTGTCCTACGAGCAGTACTTC
TRBD2 | many | TRBJ2-3 | TRBV24-1 | CATSDPSTSKDTQYF | TGTGCCACCAGTGATCCCTCGACTAGCAAAGATACGCAGTATTTT
- | - | TRBJ2-2 | TRBV18 | CASSPKGTQNTGELFF | TGTGCCAGCTCCCCCAAAGGGACCCAGAACACCGGGGAGCTGTTTTTT
TRBD1 | - | TRBJ1-1 | TRBV6-1 | CASMGQVPGNTEAFF | TGTGCCAGCATGGGACAGGTGCCAGGGAACACTGAAGCTTTCTTT
- | few | TRBJ2-7 | TRBV12-5 | CASALTGLLYEQYF | TGTGCTAGTGCCCTTACAGGGCTCCTTTACGAGCAGTACTTC
TRBD2 | many | TRBJ2-3 | TRBV29-1 | CSVPRRQGGGTDTQYF | TGCAGCGTCCCGAGGCGGCAGGGAGGGGGCACAGATACGCAGTATTTT
- | - | TRBJ2-3 | TRBV7-3 | CASSSGHGTDTQYF | TGTGCCAGCAGCTCGGGACATGGAACGGATACGCAGTATTTT
TRBD1 | - | TRBJ2-7 | TRBV15 | CATSRDTTGSSYEQYF | TGTGCCACCAGCAGAGATACGACAGGGAGCTCCTACGAGCAGTACTTC
- | few | TRBJ2-2 | TRBV7-3 | CASSYSILNTGELFF | TGTGCCAGCAGCTACAGCATCTTGAACACCGGGGAGCTGTTTTTT
- | - | TRBJ2-6 | TRBV7-3 | CASSYGGTGANVLTF | TGTGCCAGCAGCTACGGAGGGACTGGGGCCAACGTCCTGACTTTC
TRBD1 | - | TRBJ2-5 | TRBV18 | CASSTGQGETQYF | TGTGCCAGCTCGACGGGACAGGGTGAGACCCAGTACTTC
- | many | TRBJ2-4 | TRBV5-6 | CASSLEGGRGKNIQYF | TGTGCCAGCAGCTTGGAAGGGGGTCGTGGCAAAAACATTCAGTACTTC
- | many | TRBJ2-3 | TRBV7-6 | CASSSFGSTDTQYF | TGTGCCAGCAGCTCCTTTGGGTCCACAGATACGCAGTATTTT
- | many | TRBJ2-2 | TRBV7-2 | CASSPFTGELFF | TGTGCCAGCAGCCCGTTCACCGGGGAGCTGTTTTTT
- | few | TRBJ2-3 | TRBV5-1 | CASSDWGDTQYF | TGCGCCAGCAGCGATTGGGGGGATACGCAGTATTTT
- | - | TRBJ1-5 | TRBV20-1 | CSAPSGGRGQPQHF | TGCAGTGCTCCCAGTGGGGGGCGTGGACAGCCCCAGCATTTT
TRBD2 | - | TRBJ2-7 | TRBV29-1 | CSVVLTGGTYEQYF | TGCAGCGTAGTACTAACGGGAGGGACCTACGAGCAGTACTTC
- | many | TRBJ2-1 | TRBV29-1 | CSVGPAEGGNEQFF | TGCAGCGTGGGTCCGGCGGAGGGGGGAAATGAGCAGTTCTTC
- | few | TRBJ2-7 | TRBV19 | CASSMSGTGIYEQYF | TGTGCCAGTAGTATGTCGGGGACGGGAATCTACGAGCAGTACTTC
- | few | TRBJ2-3 | TRBV2 | CASRGRSGAGDTQYF | TGTGCCAGCAGGGGGAGGAGCGGAGCCGGGGATACGCAGTATTTT
- | - | TRBJ2-7 | TRBV6-5 | CASSPQGGAYEQYF | TGTGCCAGCAGTCCACAGGGTGGCGCCTACGAGCAGTACTTC
- | many | TRBJ2-1 | TRBV27 | CASSLQGDYNEQFF | TGTGCCAGCAGTTTACAGGGAGACTACAATGAGCAGTTCTTC
TRBD1 | many | TRBJ2-2 | TRBV29-1 | CSVTGGKGELFF | TGCAGCGTCACAGGGGGAAAGGGGGAGCTGTTTTTT
TRBD1 | few | TRBJ1-4 | TRBV20-1 | CSARGAGGIKLFF | TGCAGTGCTAGAGGGGCAGGGGGCATCAAACTGTTTTTT
- | many | TRBJ2-7 | TRBV28 | CASSPVAYEQYF | TGTGCCAGCAGTCCCGTCGCTTACGAGCAGTACTTC